The entry that follows covers one TCR beta chain sequence. This sample was included in a study of blood T cell repertoires in COVID-19. Study details: Sites across the United States, Italy and Spain contributed samples from acute and convalescent COVID-19.

V dropped 3 bases and J dropped 1 base, with 8 bases sitting between them. The CDR3 length is 13 residues. CDR1 and CDR2 (germline): GTSNPN, SVGIG (reference sequence). Per the original data handling: Amplification from reference gene primers served as the basis for estimated nucleated cell counts. The method was immunoSEQ multiplex PCR; TCRdb's version includes in-frame clones alone and lacks a portion of them. V and J calls plus clone size are reproduced from that table; the DNA served to infer D and trimming. The sample records approximately 170,000 clones, 84% being singletons. This rearrangement joins TRBV30 to TRBJ2-3; D possibly corresponds to TRBD2 (5 bases). Sequencing was done on a sample of peripheral blood. The receptor was derived from a man between 35 and 55 years old who had recovered from COVID-19. CDR3 sequence: CAWRRTRTDTQYF. In nucleotides, the CDR3 is TGTGCCTGGAGGAGGACTCGCACAGATACGCAGTATTTT.